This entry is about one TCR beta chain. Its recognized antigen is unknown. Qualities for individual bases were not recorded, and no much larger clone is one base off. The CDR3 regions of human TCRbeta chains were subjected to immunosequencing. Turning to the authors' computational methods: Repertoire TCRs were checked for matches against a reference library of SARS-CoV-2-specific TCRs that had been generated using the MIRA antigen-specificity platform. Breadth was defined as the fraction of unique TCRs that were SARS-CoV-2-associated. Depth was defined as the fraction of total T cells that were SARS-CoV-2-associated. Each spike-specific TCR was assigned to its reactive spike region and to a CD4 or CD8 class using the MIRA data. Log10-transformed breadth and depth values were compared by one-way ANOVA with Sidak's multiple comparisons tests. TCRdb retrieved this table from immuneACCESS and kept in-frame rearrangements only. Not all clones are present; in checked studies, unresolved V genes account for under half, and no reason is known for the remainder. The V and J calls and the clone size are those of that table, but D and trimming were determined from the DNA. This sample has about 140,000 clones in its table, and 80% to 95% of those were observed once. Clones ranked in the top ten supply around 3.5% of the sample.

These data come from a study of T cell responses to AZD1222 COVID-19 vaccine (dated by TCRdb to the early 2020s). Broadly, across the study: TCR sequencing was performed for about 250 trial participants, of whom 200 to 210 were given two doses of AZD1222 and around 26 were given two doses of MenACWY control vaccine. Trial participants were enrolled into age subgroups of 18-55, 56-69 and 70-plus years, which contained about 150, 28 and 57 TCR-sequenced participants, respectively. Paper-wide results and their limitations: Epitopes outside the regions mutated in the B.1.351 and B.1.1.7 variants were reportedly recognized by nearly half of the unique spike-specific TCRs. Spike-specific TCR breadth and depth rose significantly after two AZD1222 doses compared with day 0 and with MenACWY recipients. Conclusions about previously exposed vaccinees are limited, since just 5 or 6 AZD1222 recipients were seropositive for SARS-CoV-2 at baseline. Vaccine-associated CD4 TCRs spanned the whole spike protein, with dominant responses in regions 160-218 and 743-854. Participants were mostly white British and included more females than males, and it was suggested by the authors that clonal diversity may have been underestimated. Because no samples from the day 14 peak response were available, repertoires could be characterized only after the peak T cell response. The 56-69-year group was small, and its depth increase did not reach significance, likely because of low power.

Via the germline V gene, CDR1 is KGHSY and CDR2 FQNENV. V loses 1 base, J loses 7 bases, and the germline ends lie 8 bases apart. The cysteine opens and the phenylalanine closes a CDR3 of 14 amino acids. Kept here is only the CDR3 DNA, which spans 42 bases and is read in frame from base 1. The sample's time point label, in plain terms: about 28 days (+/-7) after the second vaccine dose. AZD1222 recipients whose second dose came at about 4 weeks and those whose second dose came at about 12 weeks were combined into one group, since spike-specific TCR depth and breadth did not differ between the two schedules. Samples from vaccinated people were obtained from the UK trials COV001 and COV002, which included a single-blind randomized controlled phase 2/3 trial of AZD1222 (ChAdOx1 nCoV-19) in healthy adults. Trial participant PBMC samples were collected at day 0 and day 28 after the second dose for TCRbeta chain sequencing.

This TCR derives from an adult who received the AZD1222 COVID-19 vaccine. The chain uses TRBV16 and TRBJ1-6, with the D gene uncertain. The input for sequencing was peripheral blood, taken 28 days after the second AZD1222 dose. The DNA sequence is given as TGTGCCAGCAGCCAATTAGGGAACAATTCACCCCTCCACTTT. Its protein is CASSQLGNNSPLHF.